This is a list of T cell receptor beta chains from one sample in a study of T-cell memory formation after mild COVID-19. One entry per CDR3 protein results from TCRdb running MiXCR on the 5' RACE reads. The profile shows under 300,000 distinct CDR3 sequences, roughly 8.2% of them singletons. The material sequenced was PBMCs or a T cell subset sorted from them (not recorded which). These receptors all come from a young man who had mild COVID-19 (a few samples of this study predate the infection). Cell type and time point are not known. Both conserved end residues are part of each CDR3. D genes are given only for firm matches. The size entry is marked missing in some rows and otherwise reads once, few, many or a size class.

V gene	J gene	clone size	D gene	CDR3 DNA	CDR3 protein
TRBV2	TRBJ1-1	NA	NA	TGTGCCAGCAGTGAGGTCAGTATGAACACTGAAGCTTTCTTT	CASSEVSMNTEAFF
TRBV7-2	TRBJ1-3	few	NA	TGTGCCAGCAGCCTACTGTTTTTAGGGGGAAACACCATATATTTT	CASSLLFLGGNTIYF
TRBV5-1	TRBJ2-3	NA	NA	TGCGCCAGCAGCTCGTGGGGGGTAGGGGGCAGCACAGATACGCAGTATTTT	CASSSWGVGGSTDTQYF
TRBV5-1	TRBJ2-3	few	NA	TGCGCCAGCACCTCCGATCGGGGTACGCAGTATTTT	CASTSDRGTQYF
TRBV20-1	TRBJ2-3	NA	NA	TGCTCTCAGGCGGGGGCTAGCACAGATACGCAGTATTTT	CSQAGASTDTQYF
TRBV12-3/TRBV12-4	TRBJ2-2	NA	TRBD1	TGTGCCAGCAGTTTATGGACAGGGACCGGGGAGCTGTTTTTT	CASSLWTGTGELFF
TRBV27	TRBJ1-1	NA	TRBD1	TGTGCCAGCAGTATCCTGGGACAGGCCAGCACTGAAGCTTTCTTT	CASSILGQASTEAFF
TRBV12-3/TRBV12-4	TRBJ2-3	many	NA	TGTGCCAGCAGTTTGAGGCGAGGGACAGATACGCAGTATTTT	CASSLRRGTDTQYF
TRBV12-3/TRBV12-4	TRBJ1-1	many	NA	TGTGCCAGCAGTTCCCCTGGGGGACTGAACACTGAAGCTTTCTTT	CASSSPGGLNTEAFF
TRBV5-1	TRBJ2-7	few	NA	TGCGCCAGCAGCTTGGATCTGGGGGAGTCCTACGAGCAGTACTTC	CASSLDLGESYEQYF
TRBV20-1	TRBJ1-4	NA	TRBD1	TGCAGTGTTGGGGAGGGGGCGCTTAGTGAAAAACTGTTTTTT	CSVGEGALSEKLFF
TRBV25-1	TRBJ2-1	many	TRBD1	TGTGCCAGCGGGGCAGGACAGGGGTACAATGAGCAGTTCTTC	CASGAGQGYNEQFF
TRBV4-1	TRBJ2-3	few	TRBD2	TGCGCCAGCAGCCAGGGGACTAGCGGGGTCACAGATACGCAGTATTTT	CASSQGTSGVTDTQYF
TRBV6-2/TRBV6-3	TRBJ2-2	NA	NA	TGTGCCAGCAAGAAAGGGAGTACCGGGGAGCTGTTTTTT	CASKKGSTGELFF
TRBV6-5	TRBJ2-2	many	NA	TGTGCCAGCAGTTACGGCCGGACCCGGTTGGAGCTGTTTTTT	CASSYGRTRLELFF
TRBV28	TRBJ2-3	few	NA	TGTGCCAGCAGTTCGGGCTTTGGGGATACGCAGTATTTT	CASSSGFGDTQYF